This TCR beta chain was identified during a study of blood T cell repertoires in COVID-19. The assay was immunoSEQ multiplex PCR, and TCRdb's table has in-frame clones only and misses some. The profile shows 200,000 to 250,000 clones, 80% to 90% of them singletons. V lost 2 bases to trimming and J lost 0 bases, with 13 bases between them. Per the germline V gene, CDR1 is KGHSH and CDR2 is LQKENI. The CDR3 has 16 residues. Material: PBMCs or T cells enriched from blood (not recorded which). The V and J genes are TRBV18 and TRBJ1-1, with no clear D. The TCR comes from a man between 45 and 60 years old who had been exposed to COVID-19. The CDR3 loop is CASSPSVGRVNTEAFF. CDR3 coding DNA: TGTGCCAGCTCACCATCAGTGGGGAGAGTGAACACTGAAGCTTTCTTT.